The 9 T cell receptor beta chains below come from one sample, sequenced in a study of blood T cell repertoires in COVID-19. Sequenced by immunoSEQ multiplex PCR; TCRdb stores in-frame clones only, minus some. The sample holds 150,000 to 200,000 clones; 75% to 90% are singletons and the top ten take 2.1%. Input material: peripheral blood. Receptor source: a man between 65 and 85 years old with active or convalescent COVID-19.

The gene calls are TRBV18 and TRBJ1-1; D unresolved. The CDR3 has 14 amino acids. Trimming took off 4 bases at V and 6 bases at J, with 15 bases between the two ends. Germline V CDR1 and CDR2: KGHSH, LQKENI. The CDR3 sequence is CASSHLGERAEAFF. CDR3 nucleotides: TGTGCCAGCTCACACCTCGGGGAGAGGGCTGAAGCTTTCTTT.

V gene TRBV5-4 combines with J gene TRBJ1-4, with 7 bases identical to TRBD1. Germline V lookup: CDR1 SGHNT, CDR2 YYREEE (reference sequence). The CDR3 sequence is 15 residues long. The ends lost 4 bases at V and 5 bases at J; junction bases unmatched: 8. The CDR3 DNA follows: TGTGCCAGCAGCCCTCGACAGGGCCCAAATGAAAAACTGTTTTTT. Its translation is CASSPRQGPNEKLFF.

The chain employs TRBV29-1 and TRBJ2-7, with TRBD1 matching over 8 bases. V was clipped by 7 bases and J by 5 bases; unmatched bases: 7. Germline V lookup: CDR1 SQVTM, CDR2 ANQGSEA. There are 12 residues in the CDR3. CDR3 loop: CSAQGAHNEQYF. The CDR3, as DNA: TGCAGCGCGCAGGGGGCGCACAACGAGCAGTACTTC.

V and J are TRBV7-2 and TRBJ2-4; 14 nucleotides match TRBD2. Germline CDR1 is SGHTA and CDR2 is FQGNSA. The trim removed 2 bases at V and 6 bases at J, leaving 3 bases unmatched. The CDR3 is made up of 16 amino acids. In DNA form, the CDR3 reads TGTGCCAGCAGCTTAAGGACTAGCGGGGGGATAAACATTCAGTACTTC. It specifies CASSLRTSGGINIQYF.

The rearrangement joins TRBV6-2 or TRBV6-3 to TRBJ1-5, with D possibly being TRBD1 (6 bases). Germline V gene sequence: CDR1 MNHEY, CDR2 SVGEGT. There are 14 residues in the CDR3. The V and J ends lost 6 bases and 3 bases respectively, with 12 bases between them. The CDR3, as DNA: TGTGCCAGCAGCCCAGGGGCGGCCAATCAGCCCCAGCATTTT. Protein product: CASSPGAANQPQHF.

This clone was counted once. The rearrangement links TRBV15 to TRBJ1-1, with D tentatively TRBD1 (6 bases). CDR1 LNHNV and CDR2 YYDKDF come from the germline V gene (reference sequence). The CDR3 covers 18 residues. The V end lost 3 bases, the J end lost 4 bases, and 24 bases lay between the germline ends. DNA of the CDR3: TGTGCCACCAGCAGGGGGTCACTTGCCGCGGGGGGCGGCACTGAAGCTTTCTTT. As protein: CATSRGSLAAGGGTEAFF.

The genes are TRBV5-1 and TRBJ1-6, with 8 positions matching TRBD1. V trimming: 4 bases; J trimming: 7 bases; junction bases outside the gene matches: 7. CDR1 SGHRS and CDR2 YFSETQ come from the germline V gene. This CDR3 has 15 residues. CDR3 amino acids: CASSPQTGVNSPLHF. The CDR3 DNA reads as TGCGCCAGCAGCCCCCAGACAGGGGTCAATTCACCCCTCCACTTT.

The chain recombines TRBV27 with TRBJ1-1; TRBD1 might be the D (6 bases). CDR3 size: 14 residues. V was clipped by 8 bases and J by 6 bases, with 19 bases between them. Germline CDR1 is MNHEY and CDR2 is SMNVEV (reference sequence). This CDR3 is CASLSRGGASEAFF. The DNA for the CDR3 is TGTGCCAGCCTATCGAGGGGGGGGGCTTCTGAAGCTTTCTTT.

This clone occurred once. The rearrangement joins TRBV7-2 to TRBJ2-2; 7 nucleotides align to TRBD2. The CDR3 is 15 amino acids. Germline V gene lookup returns CDR1 SGHTA and CDR2 FQGNSA. V was clipped by 1 base and J by 4 bases; unmatched bases: 3. In DNA, the CDR3 is TGTGCCAGCAGCTTAGAGGGAGGGTTCACCGGGGAGCTGTTTTTT. This translates into CASSLEGGFTGELFF.